Presented here are 28 T cell receptor beta chains from one specimen sequenced in a study of T cells in Graves' hyperthyroidism and ophthalmopathy. The TCR beta CDR3 regions underwent amplification using RNA transcripts as the source. First-round RT-PCR with HTBI primers amplified the TCR CDR3 region. TCRdb re-derived calls from the multiplex PCR reads in MiXCR, one entry per CDR3 protein. The profile shows roughly 400,000 distinct CDR3 sequences, around 16% of them singletons. The sequencing sample was made of blood. These receptors came from a woman aged 18-29 years with Graves' hyperthyroidism that later progressed to Graves' ophthalmopathy.

In this sample, this clonotype turned up a few times. V usage is TRBV19 and J usage is TRBJ2-1; TRBD2 agrees at 10 bases. This CDR3 is built from 16 residues. CDR1 LNHDA and CDR2 SQIVND come from the germline V gene (reference sequence). Trimming took 7 bases from V and 7 from J; bases not matched to a gene: 13. The CDR3 is CASTPTPGLAKNEQFF. CDR3 sequence (DNA): TGTGCCAGTACCCCAACTCCGGGACTAGCGAAAAATGAGCAGTTCTTC.

The rearrangement uses TRBV24-1 and TRBJ1-6; D unclear. The germline CDR1 and CDR2 sequences are KGHDR and SFDVKD. V lost 4 bases and J lost 0, with 9 bases in between. The CDR3 sequence is 16 residues long. CDR3 DNA: TGTGCCACCAGTGAGGTCGGGAGCTCCTATAATTCACCCCTCCACTTT. The encoded protein is CATSEVGSSYNSPLHF.

The sample holds a few counts of this clonotype. The chain couples TRBV24-1 to TRBJ1-2, with D possibly being TRBD1 (6 bases). This CDR3 is 15 amino acids long. Between the trimmed V and J ends, which lost 4 bases and 5 bases, there was a span of 16 bases. Looked up from germline, CDR1 is KGHDR and CDR2 is SFDVKD. CDR3: CATSEGTGPEYGYTF. For the CDR3, the DNA is TGTGCCACCAGTGAGGGAACAGGGCCTGAGTATGGCTACACCTTC.

The chain recombines TRBV20-1 with TRBJ1-5; the match to TRBD1 covers 8 bases. CDR1 is DFQATT and CDR2 is SNEGSKA in the germline V gene (reference sequence). The V gene end was trimmed by 2 bases and the J gene end by 5 bases; junction bases not matched to a gene: 8. The CDR3 extends over 15 amino acids. The CDR3 reads CSARRTGTLYQPQHF. The CDR3 DNA is TGCAGTGCTAGAAGGACAGGGACACTCTATCAGCCCCAGCATTTT.

This clonotype was found many times. The V and J genes are TRBV28 and TRBJ2-1; D perhaps matches TRBD2 (5 bases). The CDR3 has 18 amino acids. With 5 bases removed from V and 0 bases from J, the gap between germline ends came to 20 bases. Germline V lookup: CDR1 MDHEN, CDR2 SYDVKM. The CDR3, as DNA: TGTGCCAGCAGTGCCGACCGGGGTAGGCCGAGCTCCTACAATGAGCAGTTCTTC. Its protein is CASSADRGRPSSYNEQFF.

Written as DNA, the CDR3 is TGCGCCAGCAGCCAAGATGGGGGCGGGTCAGATACGCAGTATTTT. Amino acid sequence: CASSQDGGGSDTQYF. The chain carries TRBV4-1 and TRBJ2-3; a weak D match, TRBD1 (6 bases). The CDR3 is 15 residues long. Per the germline V gene, CDR1 is MGHRA and CDR2 is YSYEKL. The ends were cut back, 0 bases at V and 4 bases at J, with 11 bases in the middle.

In the case of this clonotype: The junction departs from germline at one end; a sequencing error may be responsible. The chain uses TRBV20-1 and TRBJ2-1; no reliable D call. Germline V gives CDR1 DFQATT, CDR2 SNEGSKA (reference sequence). The CDR3 is 11 amino acids. The CDR3 sequence: CSARFYYEQFF. CDR3 DNA sequence: TGCAGTGCTAGATTCTACTATGAGCAGTTCTTC.

This clonotype was picked up many times. The chain joins TRBV28 to TRBJ2-4; possible D gene TRBD2, 5 bases. Trimming took 3 bases from V and 2 from J, leaving 8 bases between them. The CDR3 totals 14 residues. CDR1 MDHEN and CDR2 SYDVKM come from the germline V gene. CDR3 loop: CASSLREPKNIQYF. The CDR3 nucleotides read TGTGCCAGCAGTTTGAGGGAGCCCAAAAACATTCAGTACTTC.

The chain recombines TRBV15 with TRBJ2-1; TRBD1 agrees at 8 bases. The CDR3 is 14 residues long. Germline CDR1 is LNHNV and CDR2 is YYDKDF (reference sequence). V shed 0 bases and J 10 bases; nucleotides not matched to a gene: 5. For the CDR3, the DNA is TGTGCCACCAGCAGAGAGGGACAGGCTTACGAGCAGTTCTTC. Encoded protein: CATSREGQAYEQFF.

The J gene is TRBJ2-1, the V gene TRBV11-3, with 9 positions matching TRBD1. This CDR3 spans 24 amino acids. V trimming: 1 base; J trimming: 1 base; junction bases outside the gene matches: 26. Germline V gene sequence: CDR1 SGHNT, CDR2 YENEEA. The CDR3 coding sequence is TGTGCCAGCAGCTTAGCGGAGGCAGGACAGGGGCAAGGGGTGGGAGTGGGGTCCTACAATGAGCAGTTCTTC. It is translated as CASSLAEAGQGQGVGVGSYNEQFF.

This clonotype was counted at least ten times. The V gene is TRBV27, the J gene TRBJ1-5, with no clear D. V gave up 0 bases and J gave up 1 base, with 4 bases separating them. The germline gives CDR1 MNHEY, CDR2 SMNVEV (reference sequence). The CDR3 covers 14 residues. CDR3 bases: TGTGCCAGCAGTTTATCGAAAAGCAATCAGCCCCAGCATTTT. Encoded protein: CASSLSKSNQPQHF.

In its sample, this clonotype was seen many times. The V and J genes are TRBV30 and TRBJ1-2; D is undetermined. CDR1 and CDR2 (germline): GTSNPN, SVGIG (reference sequence). The ends were cut back, 0 bases at V and 7 bases at J, with 12 bases in the middle. The CDR3 contains 13 residues. CDR3 amino acids: CAWSVIGGIGYTF. The CDR3 bases are TGTGCCTGGAGTGTTATTGGAGGGATTGGCTACACCTTC. The entire variable domain, with the rest obtained from reference TRBV30 and TRBJ1-2, is as follows: SQTIHQWPATLVQPVGSPLSLECTVEGTSNPNLYWYRQAAGRGLQLLFYSVGIGQISSEVPQNLSASRPQDRQFILSSKKLLLSDSGFYLCAWSVIGGIGYTFGSGTRLTVV.

There are many counts of this clonotype. CDR3 loop: CATVRGDPYSNQPQHF. CDR3 bases: TGTGCCACGGTGCGGGGGGACCCATATAGCAATCAGCCCCAGCATTTT. The chain joins TRBV28 to TRBJ1-5, with D maybe TRBD1 (5 bases). Germline CDR1 and CDR2: MDHEN and SYDVKM. Trimming left V 10 bases short and J 0 bases short, with 19 bases between. This CDR3 is built from 16 residues.

Worth noting for this clonotype: A clone one base away is much larger, so this may be a read error. This chain links TRBV20-1 with TRBJ2-3, with 10 bases aligning to TRBD1. J was trimmed by 8 bases and V by 5 bases; bases with no gene match: 16. The length of the CDR3 is 16 residues. Germline V lookup: CDR1 DFQATT, CDR2 SNEGSKA (reference sequence). CDR3 region: CSAYTRDRGFSATQYF. The CDR3 DNA follows: TGCAGTGCTTATACCAGGGACAGGGGTTTTTCAGCTACGCAGTATTTT.

This clonotype was counted many times. This rearrangement joins TRBV9 to TRBJ2-2, with D maybe TRBD2 (5 bases). The CDR3 extends over 14 amino acids. Germline loops: CDR1 SGDLS, CDR2 YYNGEE. The V end was cut by 7 bases, the J end by 0 bases, with 10 bases between. The CDR3 DNA sequence: TGTGCCAGCGAGAGAGGGACGAACACCGGGGAGCTGTTTTTT. Translating gives CASERGTNTGELFF.

The table lists this clonotype with many counts. The chain uses TRBV9 and TRBJ2-7; D not certain. The CDR3 is 14 amino acids. The V end lost 0 bases, the J end lost 0 bases, and 7 bases lay between the germline ends. Germline-derived CDR1 and CDR2 are SGDLS and YYNGEE. The chain's CDR3 is CASSVGPSSYEQYF. CDR3 DNA: TGTGCCAGCAGCGTAGGACCCAGCTCCTACGAGCAGTACTTC.

At least ten counts were recorded for this clonotype. The chain uses TRBV28 and TRBJ1-6; 11 bases agree with TRBD1. With V trimmed by 1 base and J by 9 bases, 5 bases remained unmatched. The CDR3 runs to 16 residues. Germline V gives CDR1 MDHEN, CDR2 SYDVKM. CDR3 sequence reads: CASSLFSGTGGSPLHF. The CDR3 nucleotides read TGTGCCAGCAGTTTATTTTCCGGGACAGGGGGTTCACCCCTCCACTTT.

This clonotype showed up many times. The gene calls are TRBV7-2 and TRBJ2-1; no definite D call. The CDR3 is made up of 14 amino acids. The ends were cut back, 2 bases at V and 4 bases at J, with 9 bases in the middle. Germline assignment: CDR1 SGHTA and CDR2 FQGNSA. The CDR3 region has the DNA TGTGCCAGCAGCTTAAAAAATCGATACAATGAGCAGTTCTTC. Amino acids: CASSLKNRYNEQFF.

To note about this clonotype: A much larger clone lies one base from this, so it may be a read error. The rearrangement uses TRBV27 and TRBJ2-2, with D perhaps assigned TRBD1 or TRBD2 (6 bases each). CDR3 size: 18 residues. CDR1 is MNHEY, CDR2 SMNVEV, per germline (reference sequence). V was trimmed by 5 bases and J by 6 bases, leaving 25 bases between them. CDR3 in DNA: TGTGCCAGCAGTCCATTTTGGGCCCTTTCCGGGGGCCCCGGGGAGCTGTTTTTT. It encodes CASSPFWALSGGPGELFF.

This clonotype was found a few times. This chain links TRBV6-6 with TRBJ2-1; no reliable D call. V lost 2 bases, J lost 3 bases, and 5 bases lay in between. Germline V gives CDR1 MNHNY, CDR2 SVGAGI (reference sequence). CDR3 size: 13 residues. The CDR3 region has the DNA TGTGCCAGCAGTTACGGCGACTACAATGAGCAGTTCTTC. It is translated as CASSYGDYNEQFF.

The chain is built from TRBV20-1 and TRBJ2-7; 12 nucleotides line up with TRBD2. Germline lookup yields CDR1 DFQATT and CDR2 SNEGSKA (reference sequence). This CDR3 comprises 19 residues. J lost 0 bases, V lost 0 bases, and 12 bases had no gene match. CDR3 DNA sequence: TGCAGTGCTAGAGATCGAATGAGACTAGCGGGAGTGCTCTCCTACGAGCAGTACTTC. Residues: CSARDRMRLAGVLSYEQYF.

The table lists this clonotype with many counts. The chain employs TRBV20-1 and TRBJ1-2, with 9 nucleotides matching TRBD1. V was pared by 0 bases and J by 7 bases, with 6 bases of the junction left unmatched. This CDR3 contains 14 residues. The V gene's germline CDR1 is DFQATT and CDR2 SNEGSKA (reference sequence). The chain's CDR3 is CSARDTRTGVGYTF. The CDR3 bases are TGCAGTGCTAGAGATACCCGGACAGGGGTTGGCTACACCTTC.

This clonotype was seen many times. The rearrangement links TRBV7-3 to TRBJ2-1; D is possibly TRBD1 (5 bases). The CDR3 consists of 14 residues. Trimming stripped 4 bases from V and 5 bases from J, with 12 bases between. Germline V CDR1 and CDR2: SGHTA, FQGTGA. CDR3 in amino acids: CASSSDITDNEQFF. For the CDR3, the DNA is TGTGCCAGCAGCTCGGACATTACCGACAATGAGCAGTTCTTC.

This clonotype turned up a few times. The chain carries TRBV7-9 and TRBJ2-5; D unclear. CDR1 and CDR2 from the germline V gene are SEHNR and FQNEAQ (reference sequence). This CDR3 is built from 12 residues. The V gene lost 8 bases and the J gene lost 0 bases, with 7 bases spanning the gap. This chain's CDR3 is CASQSYQETQYF. In DNA form, the CDR3 reads TGTGCCAGCCAATCGTACCAAGAGACCCAGTACTTC.

This clonotype was seen at least ten times. The chain joins TRBV7-9 to TRBJ2-1; D possibly corresponds to TRBD2 (6 bases). Germline V CDR1 and CDR2: SEHNR, FQNEAQ (reference sequence). V was cut by 5 bases and J by 5 bases, with 10 bases left in between. The CDR3 loop spans 13 amino acids. CDR3 protein: CASSPGADNEQFF. CDR3 nucleotide sequence: TGTGCCAGCAGCCCGGGAGCGGACAATGAGCAGTTCTTC.

The V and J genes are TRBV20-1 and TRBJ2-1; 9 nucleotides line up with TRBD2. The J segment lost 5 bases and the V segment lost 5 bases, leaving 4 bases of the junction unmatched. Per germline, CDR1 DFQATT and CDR2 SNEGSKA (reference sequence). The CDR3 spans 13 residues. The CDR3 bases are TGCAGTGCTGGGACTAGCAGACACAATGAGCAGTTCTTC. Protein sequence: CSAGTSRHNEQFF.

The chain has TRBV4-1 and TRBJ2-1, with D perhaps matching TRBD1 or TRBD2 (5 bases each). The CDR3 sequence is 13 residues long. From germline, CDR1 is MGHRA and CDR2 YSYEKL. Trimming took 1 base from V and 12 from J, leaving 13 bases between them. CDR3 bases: TGCGCCAGCAGCCAAGGGAACCGGGACCGGCAGTTCTTC. It specifies CASSQGNRDRQFF.

This chain links TRBV18 with TRBJ2-7; 7 bases are a match to TRBD1. The CDR3 consists of 12 residues. The V and J ends lost 4 bases and 6 bases, in that order; junction bases with no gene match: 3. Germline V CDR1 and CDR2: KGHSH, LQKENI. This CDR3 reads CASSRQGFEQYF. CDR3 DNA sequence: TGTGCCAGCTCACGACAGGGTTTCGAGCAGTACTTC. Filled out from reference TRBV18 and TRBJ2-7, the complete variable domain reads NAGVMQNPRHLVRRRGQEARLRCSPMKGHSHVYWYRQLPEEGLKFMVYLQKENIIDESGMPKERFSAEFPKEGPSILRIQQVVRGDSAAYFCASSRQGFEQYFGPGTRLTVT.